Listed below are T cell receptor beta chains from one sample, sequenced in a study of T cell repertoires in cytomegalovirus infection. Their cognate antigens are unknown. TCRdb re-called the reads through MiXCR, storing one row per CDR3 protein. The sample consists of around 800,000 distinct CDR3 sequences, about 33% of them appearing once. The sample here was cultured CD8+ T cells from PBMCs, taken from culture after CMV antigen stimulation. These receptors came from a human donor in good health (CMV status not recorded). Some clones in this sample may be carry-over from other donors' samples. Each CDR3 is given with its conserved first and last residue. The D gene is left open where the match is weak. Clone size appears in some rows only: once, few, many, or a class for an expanded clone.

TRBV27	few	15	.	TRBJ2-1	TGTGCCAGCAGTTCGGGCGGGGCTCTCTCGGGTGAGCAGTTCTTC	CASSSGGALSGEQFF
TRBV19	.	13	TRBD1	TRBJ1-3	TGTGCCAGGGGGACAGGGGAAGGAAACACCATATATTTT	CARGTGEGNTIYF
TRBV4-1	.	15	.	TRBJ1-2	TGCGCCAGCAGCCAAGAAGATACAGGGATGGCAGGCTACACCTTC	CASSQEDTGMAGYTF
TRBV20-1	.	18	.	TRBJ2-1	TGCAGTGCGTCGGGTAGGGAAAGACGGGGAAGCTCCTACAATGAGCAGTTCTTC	CSASGRERRGSSYNEQFF
TRBV24-1	many	15	TRBD1	TRBJ2-2	TGTGCCACCAGTGATCTCGACAGGGACACCGGGGAGCTGTTTTTT	CATSDLDRDTGELFF
TRBV7-8	many	16	.	TRBJ2-5	TGTGCCAGCAGCTTATGGGTAGCAGGGGAACAAGAGACCCAGTACTTC	CASSLWVAGEQETQYF
TRBV11-2	few	13	.	TRBJ1-2	TGTGCCAGCAGCTTAGTAACTCGGCATGGCTACACCTTC	CASSLVTRHGYTF
TRBV7-6	.	16	.	TRBJ2-1	TGTGCCAGCAGCTTAGGGGCGGTGGACTCCTACAATGAGCAGTTCTTC	CASSLGAVDSYNEQFF
TRBV7-2	.	16	.	TRBJ2-1	TGTGCCAGCAGCTTATTAGACAGGAGCTCCTACAATGAGCAGTTCTTC	CASSLLDRSSYNEQFF
TRBV6-2/TRBV6-3	.	14	.	TRBJ1-6	TGTGCCAGCAGTACCCCCAGGGGTGATTCACCCCTCCACTTT	CASSTPRGDSPLHF
TRBV7-2	many	12	.	TRBJ2-1	TGTGCCAGCAGCTTAAGGTGGGGTGAGCAGTTCTTC	CASSLRWGEQFF
TRBV29-1	.	12	.	TRBJ2-1	TGCAGCGGCCATTTTACTTACAATGAGCAGTTCTTC	CSGHFTYNEQFF
TRBV27	.	12	.	TRBJ1-2	TGTGCCAGCAGCCTAAATGGGGGAGGCTACACCTTC	CASSLNGGGYTF
TRBV12-3/TRBV12-4	.	15	.	TRBJ2-5	TGTGCCAGCAGTTTAGGGGTCGCGACTAGAGAGACCCAGTACTTC	CASSLGVATRETQYF
TRBV5-6	.	14	.	TRBJ1-2	TGTGCCAGCAGCTCGGGAAGCCGGGTAGCCGGCTACACCTTC	CASSSGSRVAGYTF